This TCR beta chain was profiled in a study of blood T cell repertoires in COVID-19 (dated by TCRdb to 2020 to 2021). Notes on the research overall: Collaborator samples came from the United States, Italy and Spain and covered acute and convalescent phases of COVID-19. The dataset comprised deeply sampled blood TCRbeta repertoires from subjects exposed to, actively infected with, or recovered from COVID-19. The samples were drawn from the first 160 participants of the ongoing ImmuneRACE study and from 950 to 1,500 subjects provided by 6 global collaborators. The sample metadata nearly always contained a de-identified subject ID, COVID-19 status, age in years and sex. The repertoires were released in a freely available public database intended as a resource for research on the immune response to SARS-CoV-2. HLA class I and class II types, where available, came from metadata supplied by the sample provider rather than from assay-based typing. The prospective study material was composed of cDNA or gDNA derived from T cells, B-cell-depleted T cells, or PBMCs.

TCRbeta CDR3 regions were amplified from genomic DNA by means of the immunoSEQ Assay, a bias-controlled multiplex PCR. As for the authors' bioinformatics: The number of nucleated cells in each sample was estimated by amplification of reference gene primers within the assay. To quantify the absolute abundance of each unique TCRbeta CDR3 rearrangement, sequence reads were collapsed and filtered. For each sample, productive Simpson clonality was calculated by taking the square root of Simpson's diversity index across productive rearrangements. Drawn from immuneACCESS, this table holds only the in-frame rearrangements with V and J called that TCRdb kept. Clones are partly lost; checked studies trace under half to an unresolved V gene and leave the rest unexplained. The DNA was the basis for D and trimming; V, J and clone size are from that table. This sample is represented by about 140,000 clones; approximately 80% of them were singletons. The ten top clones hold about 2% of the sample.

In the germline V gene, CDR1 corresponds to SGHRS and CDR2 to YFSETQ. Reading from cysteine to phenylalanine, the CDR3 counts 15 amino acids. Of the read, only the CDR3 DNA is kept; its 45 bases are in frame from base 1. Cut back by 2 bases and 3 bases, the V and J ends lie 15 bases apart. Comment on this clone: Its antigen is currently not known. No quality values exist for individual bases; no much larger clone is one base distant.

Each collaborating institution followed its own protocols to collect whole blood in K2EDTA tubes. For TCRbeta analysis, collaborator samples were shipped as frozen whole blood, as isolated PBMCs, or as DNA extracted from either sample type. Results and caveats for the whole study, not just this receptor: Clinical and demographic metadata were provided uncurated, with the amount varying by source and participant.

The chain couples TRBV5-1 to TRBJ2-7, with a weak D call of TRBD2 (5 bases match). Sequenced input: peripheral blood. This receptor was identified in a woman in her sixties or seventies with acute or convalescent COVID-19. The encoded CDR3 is CASSLKPDSFYEQYF. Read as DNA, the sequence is TGCGCCAGCAGCTTAAAGCCGGACTCCTTCTACGAGCAGTACTTC.